This T cell receptor beta chain was documented in a study of blood T cell repertoires in COVID-19. Overall study context: Italy, Spain and the United States were the sources of the convalescent and acute COVID-19 samples. The cDNA or gDNA used as material had been derived from T cells, B-cell-depleted T cells, or PBMCs.

Per the germline V gene, CDR1 is KGHSH and CDR2 is LQKENI. The CDR3 extends over 13 amino acids. With 5 bases removed from V and 1 base from J, the gap between germline ends came to 8 bases. Data came from immunoSEQ multiplex PCR; TCRdb stores just in-frame clones and leaves some out. Here the sample spans under 300,000 clones, about nine tenths being singletons. The sample taken for sequencing was peripheral blood. The chain joins TRBV18 to TRBJ1-1; D unclear. This clonotype originated in a middle-aged woman who had recovered from COVID-19. The DNA for the CDR3 is TGTGCCAGCTCAGCAACAGAGAACACTGAAGCTTTCTTT. Translating gives CASSATENTEAFF.